This TCR beta chain is drawn from a study of cytomegalovirus exposure and HLA in healthy donors. Findings of the study overall: In vitro work confirmed that three CMV-associated chains recognize CMV antigens. The study flagged some 170 TCR beta chains as cytomegalovirus-associated.

On this clone itself: The antigen remains undetermined.

CDR1 MNHEY and CDR2 SVGAGI come from the germline V gene. Trimming took 6 bases from V and 4 from J; bases not matched to a gene: 6. This CDR3 comprises 14 residues. Some clones are missing from TCRdb's copy, which holds only in-frame ones; the method was immunoSEQ multiplex PCR. The table lists under 150,000 clones, around nine tenths of them singletons. This receptor was identified in a man younger than 30 in good health and CMV-seropositive. Sample: PBMCs. This chain connects TRBV6-5 to TRBJ1-5; 7 bases fit TRBD1. The CDR3 reads CASRGGGANQPQHF. CDR3 nucleotides: TGTGCCAGCAGAGGAGGGGGCGCGAATCAGCCCCAGCATTTT.